Included here is one TCR beta chain sequence, with context. This entry is derived from a study of blood T cell repertoires in COVID-19. Study overall: Acute and convalescent COVID-19 specimens originated in the United States, Italy and Spain. Sources were T cells, B-cell-depleted T cells, or PBMCs; the material itself was cDNA or gDNA.

Authors' processing steps: Reference gene primer amplification in the assay estimated nucleated cell counts. The assay was immunoSEQ multiplex PCR, and TCRdb's table has in-frame clones only and misses some. D and trimming come from the DNA, and the V and J calls and clone size come from that table. The sample includes 72,000 or so clones, roughly 80% seen only once; the top ten take about 16%. Trimming shortened V by 8 bases and J by 0 bases, and 17 bases separated the two germline ends. The CDR3 consists of 15 residues. The germline V gene encodes CDR1 SGHRS and CDR2 YFSETQ. The chain employs TRBV5-1 and TRBJ1-1; TRBD1 is a possible D gene (5 bases). The receptor's source is a man aged 80 or over with active COVID-19. The sample comprised peripheral blood. CDR3 protein: CASTVRTNMNTEAFF. CDR3 nucleotide sequence: TGCGCCAGTACCGTGAGGACAAACATGAACACTGAAGCTTTCTTT.